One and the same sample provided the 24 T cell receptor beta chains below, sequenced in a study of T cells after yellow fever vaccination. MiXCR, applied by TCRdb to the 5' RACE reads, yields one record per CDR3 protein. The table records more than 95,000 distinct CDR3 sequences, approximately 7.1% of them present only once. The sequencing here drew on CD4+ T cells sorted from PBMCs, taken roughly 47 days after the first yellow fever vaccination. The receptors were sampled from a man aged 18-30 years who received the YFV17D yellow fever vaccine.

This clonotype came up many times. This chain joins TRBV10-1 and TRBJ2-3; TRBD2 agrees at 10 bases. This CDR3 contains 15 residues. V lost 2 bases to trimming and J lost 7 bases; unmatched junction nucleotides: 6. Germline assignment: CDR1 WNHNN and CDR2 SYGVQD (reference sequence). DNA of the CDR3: TGCGCCAGCAGTGAGCAGCGGGGGGGCTTGAATACGCAGTATTTT. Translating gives CASSEQRGGLNTQYF.

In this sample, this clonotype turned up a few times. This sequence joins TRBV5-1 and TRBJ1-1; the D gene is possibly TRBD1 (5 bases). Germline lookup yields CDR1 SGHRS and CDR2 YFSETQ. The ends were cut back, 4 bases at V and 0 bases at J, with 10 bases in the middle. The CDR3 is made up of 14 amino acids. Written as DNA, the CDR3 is TGCGCCAGCAGCCCTCAAGGGGTGAACACTGAAGCTTTCTTT. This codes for CASSPQGVNTEAFF.

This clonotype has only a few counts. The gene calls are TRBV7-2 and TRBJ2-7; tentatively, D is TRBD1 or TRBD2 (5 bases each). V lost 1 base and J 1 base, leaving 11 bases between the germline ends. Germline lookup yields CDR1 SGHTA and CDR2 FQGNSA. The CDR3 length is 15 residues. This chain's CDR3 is CASSLVGDLSYEQYF. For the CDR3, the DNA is TGTGCCAGCAGCTTAGTCGGGGACCTTTCCTACGAGCAGTACTTC. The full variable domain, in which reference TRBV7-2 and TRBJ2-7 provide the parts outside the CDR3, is GAGVSQSPSNKVTEKGKDVELRCDPISGHTALYWYRQSLGQGLEFLIYFQGNSAPDKSGLPSDRFSAERTGGSVSTLTIQRTQQEDSAVYLCASSLVGDLSYEQYFGPGTRLTVT.

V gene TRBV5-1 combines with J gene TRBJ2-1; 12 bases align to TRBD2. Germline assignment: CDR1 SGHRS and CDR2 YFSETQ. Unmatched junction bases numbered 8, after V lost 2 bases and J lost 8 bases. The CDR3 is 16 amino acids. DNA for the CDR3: TGCGCCAGCAGCTTAAAATCTAGCGGGGGGGTATATGAGCAGTTCTTC. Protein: CASSLKSSGGVYEQFF.

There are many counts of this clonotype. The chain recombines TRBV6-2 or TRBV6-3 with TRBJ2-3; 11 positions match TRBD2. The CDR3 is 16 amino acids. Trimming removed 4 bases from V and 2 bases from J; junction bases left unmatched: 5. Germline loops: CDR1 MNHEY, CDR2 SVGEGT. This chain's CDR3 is CASSFRLAGPTDTQYF. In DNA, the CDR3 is TGTGCCAGCAGTTTCCGACTAGCGGGGCCCACAGATACGCAGTATTTT.

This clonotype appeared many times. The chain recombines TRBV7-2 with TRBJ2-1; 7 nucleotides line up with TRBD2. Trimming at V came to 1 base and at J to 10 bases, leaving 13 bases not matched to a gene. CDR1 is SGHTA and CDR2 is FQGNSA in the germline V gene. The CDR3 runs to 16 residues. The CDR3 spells CASSLVAGVAGEEQFF. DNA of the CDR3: TGTGCCAGCAGCTTAGTAGCGGGCGTCGCGGGGGAAGAGCAGTTCTTC.

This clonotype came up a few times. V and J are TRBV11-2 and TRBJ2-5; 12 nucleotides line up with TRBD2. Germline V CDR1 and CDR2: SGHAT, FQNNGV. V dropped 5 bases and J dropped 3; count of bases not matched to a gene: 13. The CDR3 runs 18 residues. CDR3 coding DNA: TGTGCCAGCAGCCGTCTAGCGGGGGGGCCAGGGTTCGAAGAGACCCAGTACTTC. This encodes CASSRLAGGPGFEETQYF. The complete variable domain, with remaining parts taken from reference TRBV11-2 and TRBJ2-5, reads EAGVAQSPRYKIIEKRQSVAFWCNPISGHATLYWYQQILGQGPKLLIQFQNNGVVDDSQLPKDRFSAERLKGVDSTLKIQPAKLEDSAVYLCASSRLAGGPGFEETQYFGPGTRLLVL.

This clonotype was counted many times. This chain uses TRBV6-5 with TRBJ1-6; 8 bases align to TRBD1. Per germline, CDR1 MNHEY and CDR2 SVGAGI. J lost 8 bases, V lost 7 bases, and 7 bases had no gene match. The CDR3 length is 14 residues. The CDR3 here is CASIRDRGYSPLHF. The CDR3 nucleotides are TGTGCCAGCATCCGCGACAGGGGTTATTCACCCCTCCACTTT.

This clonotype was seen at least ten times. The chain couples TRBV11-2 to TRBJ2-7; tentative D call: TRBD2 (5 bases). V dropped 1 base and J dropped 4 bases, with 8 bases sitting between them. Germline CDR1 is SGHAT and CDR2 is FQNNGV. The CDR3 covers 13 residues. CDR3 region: CASSLVGRYEQYV. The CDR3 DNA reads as TGTGCCAGCAGCTTAGTTGGGAGATACGAGCAGTACGTC.

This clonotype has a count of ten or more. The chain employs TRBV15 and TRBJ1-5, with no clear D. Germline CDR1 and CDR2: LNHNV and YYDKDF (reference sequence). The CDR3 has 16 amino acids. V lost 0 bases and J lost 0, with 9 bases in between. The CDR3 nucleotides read TGTGCCACCAGCAGAGATCGAGCCTATAGCAATCAGCCCCAGCATTTT. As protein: CATSRDRAYSNQPQHF.

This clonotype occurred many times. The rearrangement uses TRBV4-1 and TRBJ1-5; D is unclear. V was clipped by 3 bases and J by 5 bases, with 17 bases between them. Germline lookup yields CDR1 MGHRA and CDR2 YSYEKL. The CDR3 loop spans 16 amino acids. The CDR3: CASSQGKGIPYQPQHF. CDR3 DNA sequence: TGCGCCAGCAGCCAGGGGAAAGGCATTCCTTATCAGCCCCAGCATTTT.

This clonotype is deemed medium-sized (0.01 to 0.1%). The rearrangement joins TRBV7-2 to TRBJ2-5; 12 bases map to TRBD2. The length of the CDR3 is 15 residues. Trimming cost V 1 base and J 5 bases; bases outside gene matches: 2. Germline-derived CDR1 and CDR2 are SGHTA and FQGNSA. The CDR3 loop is CASSLDGTSGETQYF. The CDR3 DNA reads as TGTGCCAGCAGCTTAGACGGGACTAGCGGGGAGACCCAGTACTTC.

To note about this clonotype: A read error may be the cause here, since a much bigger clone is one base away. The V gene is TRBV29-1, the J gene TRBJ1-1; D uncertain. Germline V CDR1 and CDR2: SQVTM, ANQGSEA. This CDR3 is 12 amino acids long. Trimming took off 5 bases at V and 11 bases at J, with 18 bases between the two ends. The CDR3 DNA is TGCAGCGTTTCGGCGGACGCTACGAGGGCTTTCTTT. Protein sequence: CSVSADATRAFF.

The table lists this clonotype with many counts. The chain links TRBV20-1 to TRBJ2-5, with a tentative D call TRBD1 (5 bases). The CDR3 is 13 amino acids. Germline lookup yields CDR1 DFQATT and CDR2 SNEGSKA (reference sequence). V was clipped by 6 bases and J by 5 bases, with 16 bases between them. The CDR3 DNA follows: TGCAGTGCCGGCCGGCAGGGCGGCGAGACCCAGTACTTC. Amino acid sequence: CSAGRQGGETQYF.

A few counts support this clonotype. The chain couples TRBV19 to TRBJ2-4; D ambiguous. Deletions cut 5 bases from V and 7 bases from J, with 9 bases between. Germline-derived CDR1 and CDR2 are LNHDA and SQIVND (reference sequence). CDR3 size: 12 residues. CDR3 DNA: TGTGCCAGTAGTCAAGGGCCGAACATTCAGTACTTC. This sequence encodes CASSQGPNIQYF.

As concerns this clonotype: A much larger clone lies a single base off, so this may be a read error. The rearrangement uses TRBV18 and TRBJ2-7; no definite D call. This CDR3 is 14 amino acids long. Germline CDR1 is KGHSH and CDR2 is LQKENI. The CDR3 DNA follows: TGTGCCAGCTCACCACGGCCAGCCTCCTGCGAGCAGTACGTC. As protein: CASSPRPASCEQYV.

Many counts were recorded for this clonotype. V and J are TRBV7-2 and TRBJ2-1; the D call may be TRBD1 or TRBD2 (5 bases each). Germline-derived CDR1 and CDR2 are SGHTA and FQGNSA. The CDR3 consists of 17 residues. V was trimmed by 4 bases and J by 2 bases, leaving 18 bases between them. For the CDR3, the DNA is TGTGCCAGCAGCTCCCTGGGGGTCGGGGTAGCCTACAATGAGCAGTTCTTC. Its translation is CASSSLGVGVAYNEQFF. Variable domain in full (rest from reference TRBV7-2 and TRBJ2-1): GAGVSQSPSNKVTEKGKDVELRCDPISGHTALYWYRQSLGQGLEFLIYFQGNSAPDKSGLPSDRFSAERTGGSVSTLTIQRTQQEDSAVYLCASSSLGVGVAYNEQFFGPGTRLTVL.

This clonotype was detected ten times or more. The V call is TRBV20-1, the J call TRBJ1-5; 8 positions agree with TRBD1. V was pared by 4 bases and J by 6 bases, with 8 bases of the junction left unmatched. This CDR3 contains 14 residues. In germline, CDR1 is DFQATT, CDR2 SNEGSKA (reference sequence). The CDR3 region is CSAKVTGAAQPQHF. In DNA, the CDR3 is TGCAGTGCTAAGGTGACAGGGGCAGCTCAGCCCCAGCATTTT.

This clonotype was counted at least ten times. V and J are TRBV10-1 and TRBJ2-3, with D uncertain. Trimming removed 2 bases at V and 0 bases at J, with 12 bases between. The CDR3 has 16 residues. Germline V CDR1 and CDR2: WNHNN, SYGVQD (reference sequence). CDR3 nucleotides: TGCGCCAGCAGTGAGCCTGGACGTAGTAGCACAGATACGCAGTATTTT. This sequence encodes CASSEPGRSSTDTQYF.

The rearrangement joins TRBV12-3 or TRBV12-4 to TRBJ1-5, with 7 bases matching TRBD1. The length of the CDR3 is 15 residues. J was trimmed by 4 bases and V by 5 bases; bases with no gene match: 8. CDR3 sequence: CASSQQGTGNQPQHF. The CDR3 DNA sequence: TGTGCCAGCAGTCAACAGGGGACGGGGAATCAGCCCCAGCATTTT.

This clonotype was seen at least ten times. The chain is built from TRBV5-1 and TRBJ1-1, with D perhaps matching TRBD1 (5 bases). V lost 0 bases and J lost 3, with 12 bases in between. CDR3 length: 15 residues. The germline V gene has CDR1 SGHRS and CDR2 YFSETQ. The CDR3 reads CASSLDPGTHTEAFF. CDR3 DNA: TGCGCCAGCAGCTTGGATCCAGGGACCCACACTGAAGCTTTCTTT. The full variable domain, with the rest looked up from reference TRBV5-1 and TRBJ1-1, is KAGVTQTPRYLIKTRGQQVTLSCSPISGHRSVSWYQQTPGQGLQFLFEYFSETQRNKGNFPGRFSGRQFSNSRSEMNVSTLELGDSALYLCASSLDPGTHTEAFFGQGTRLTVV.

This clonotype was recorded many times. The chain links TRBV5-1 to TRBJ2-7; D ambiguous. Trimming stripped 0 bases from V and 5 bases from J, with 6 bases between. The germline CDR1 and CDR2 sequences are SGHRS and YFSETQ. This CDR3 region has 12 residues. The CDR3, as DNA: TGCGCCAGCAGCTTGGACAGACACGAGCAGTACTTC. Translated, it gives CASSLDRHEQYF.

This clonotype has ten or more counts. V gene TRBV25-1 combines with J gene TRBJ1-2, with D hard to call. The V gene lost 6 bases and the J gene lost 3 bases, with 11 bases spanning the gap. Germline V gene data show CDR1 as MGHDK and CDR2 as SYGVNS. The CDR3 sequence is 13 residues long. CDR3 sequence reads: CASSENVDYGYTF. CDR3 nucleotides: TGTGCCAGCAGCGAAAACGTGGACTATGGCTACACCTTC.

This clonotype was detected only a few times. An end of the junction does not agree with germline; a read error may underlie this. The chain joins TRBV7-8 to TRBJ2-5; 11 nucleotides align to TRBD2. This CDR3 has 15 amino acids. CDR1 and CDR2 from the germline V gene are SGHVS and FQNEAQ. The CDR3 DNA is TGTGCCAGCAGCCTAGCGGGGGGAATTGATGGGACCCAGTACTTC. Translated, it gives CASSLAGGIDGTQYF.